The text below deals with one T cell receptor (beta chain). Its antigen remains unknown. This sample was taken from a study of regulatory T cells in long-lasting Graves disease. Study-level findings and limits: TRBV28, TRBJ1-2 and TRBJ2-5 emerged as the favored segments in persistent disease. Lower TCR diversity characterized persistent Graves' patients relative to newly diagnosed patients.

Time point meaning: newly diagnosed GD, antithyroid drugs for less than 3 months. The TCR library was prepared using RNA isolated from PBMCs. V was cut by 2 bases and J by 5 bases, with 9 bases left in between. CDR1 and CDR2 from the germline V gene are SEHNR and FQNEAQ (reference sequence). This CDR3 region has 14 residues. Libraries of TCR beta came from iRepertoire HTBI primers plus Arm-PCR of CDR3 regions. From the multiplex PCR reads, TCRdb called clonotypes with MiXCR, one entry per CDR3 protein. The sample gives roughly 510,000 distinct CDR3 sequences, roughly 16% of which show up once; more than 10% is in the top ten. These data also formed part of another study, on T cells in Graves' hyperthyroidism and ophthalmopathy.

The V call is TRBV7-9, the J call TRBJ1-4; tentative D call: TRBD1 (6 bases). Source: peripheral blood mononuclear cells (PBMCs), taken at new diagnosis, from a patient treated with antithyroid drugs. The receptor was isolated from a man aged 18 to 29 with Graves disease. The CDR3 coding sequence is TGTGCCAGCAGCTTACTGGACAGAAATGAAAAACTGTTTTTT. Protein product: CASSLLDRNEKLFF.